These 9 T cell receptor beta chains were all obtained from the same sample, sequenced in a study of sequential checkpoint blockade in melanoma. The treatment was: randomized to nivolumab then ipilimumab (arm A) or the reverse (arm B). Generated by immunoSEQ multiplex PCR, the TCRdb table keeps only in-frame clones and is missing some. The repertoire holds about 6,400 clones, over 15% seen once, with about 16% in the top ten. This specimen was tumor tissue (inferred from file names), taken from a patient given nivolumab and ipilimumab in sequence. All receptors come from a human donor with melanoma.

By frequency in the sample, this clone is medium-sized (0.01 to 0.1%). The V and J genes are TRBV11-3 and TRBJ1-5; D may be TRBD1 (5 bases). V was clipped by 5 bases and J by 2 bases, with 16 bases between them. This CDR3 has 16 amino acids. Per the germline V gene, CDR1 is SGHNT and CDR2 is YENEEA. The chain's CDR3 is CASSPGVGRGNQPQHF. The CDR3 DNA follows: TGTGCCAGCAGCCCGGGGGTGGGGAGAGGCAATCAGCCCCAGCATTTT.

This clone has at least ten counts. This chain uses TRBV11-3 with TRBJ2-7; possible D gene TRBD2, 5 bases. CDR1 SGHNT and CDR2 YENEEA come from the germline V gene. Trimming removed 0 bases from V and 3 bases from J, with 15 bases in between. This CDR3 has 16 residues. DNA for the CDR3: TGTGCCAGCAGCTTAGAATTATGGGCTAGCCGCTACGAGCAGTACTTC. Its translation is CASSLELWASRYEQYF.

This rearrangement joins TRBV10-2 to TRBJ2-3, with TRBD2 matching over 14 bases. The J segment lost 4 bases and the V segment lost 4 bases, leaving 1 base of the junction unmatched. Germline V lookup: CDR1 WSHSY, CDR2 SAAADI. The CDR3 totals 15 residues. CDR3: CASSAGLAGADTQYF. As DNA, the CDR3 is TGCGCCAGCAGTGCGGGACTAGCGGGGGCAGATACGCAGTATTTT.

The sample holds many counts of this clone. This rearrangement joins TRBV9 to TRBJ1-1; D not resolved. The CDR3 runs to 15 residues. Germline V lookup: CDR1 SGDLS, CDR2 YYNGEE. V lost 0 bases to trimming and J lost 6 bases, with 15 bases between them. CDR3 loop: CASSVVWGEVAEAFF. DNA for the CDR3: TGTGCCAGCAGCGTAGTGTGGGGTGAGGTCGCTGAAGCTTTCTTT.

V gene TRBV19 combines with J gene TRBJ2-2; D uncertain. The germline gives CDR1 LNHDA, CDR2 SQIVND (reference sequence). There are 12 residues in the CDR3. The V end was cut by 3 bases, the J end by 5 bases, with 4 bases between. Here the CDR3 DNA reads TGTGCCAGTAGTATTCATACCGGGGAGCTGTTTTTT. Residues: CASSIHTGELFF.

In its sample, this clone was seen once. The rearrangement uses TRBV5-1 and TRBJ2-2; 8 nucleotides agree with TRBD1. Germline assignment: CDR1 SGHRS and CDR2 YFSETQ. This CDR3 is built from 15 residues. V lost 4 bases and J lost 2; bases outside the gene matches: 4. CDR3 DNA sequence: TGCGCCAGCAGCCCAGACAGGGGCAACACCGGGGAGCTGTTTTTT. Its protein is CASSPDRGNTGELFF.

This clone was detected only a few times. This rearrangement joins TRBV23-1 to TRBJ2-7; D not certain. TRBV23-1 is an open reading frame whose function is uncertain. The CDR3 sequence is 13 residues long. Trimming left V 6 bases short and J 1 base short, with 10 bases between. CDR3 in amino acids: CASSQGPSYEQYF. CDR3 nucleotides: TGCGCCAGCAGCCAAGGACCTTCCTACGAGCAGTACTTC.

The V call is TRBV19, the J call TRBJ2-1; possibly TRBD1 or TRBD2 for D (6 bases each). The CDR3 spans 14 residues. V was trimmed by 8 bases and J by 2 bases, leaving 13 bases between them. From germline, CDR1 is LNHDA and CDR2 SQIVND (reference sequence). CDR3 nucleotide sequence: TGTGCCAGTTCGTGGGGGGCTACCTACAATGAGCAGTTCTTC. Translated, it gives CASSWGATYNEQFF.

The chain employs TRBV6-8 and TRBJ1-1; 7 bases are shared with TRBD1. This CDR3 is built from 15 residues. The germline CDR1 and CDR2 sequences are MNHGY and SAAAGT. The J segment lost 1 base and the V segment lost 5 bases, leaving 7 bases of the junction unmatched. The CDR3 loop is CASSPFQGGNTEAFF. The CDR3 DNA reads TGTGCCAGCAGTCCGTTTCAGGGGGGGAACACTGAAGCTTTCTTT.